This entry is about one T cell receptor beta chain. In the same sample, other DNA sequences code for this CDR3. This specimen belongs to a study of blood T cell repertoires in COVID-19. The protocol was immunoSEQ multiplex PCR, while the TCRdb copy is restricted to in-frame clones and leaves out a portion. The repertoire holds hundreds of thousands of clones, with about 88% as singletons. This CDR3 is built from 15 residues. J lost 0 bases, V lost 3 bases, and 2 bases had no gene match. Looked up from germline, CDR1 is SEHNR and CDR2 is FQNEAQ (reference sequence). This rearrangement joins TRBV7-9 to TRBJ2-1, with 7 bases aligning to TRBD2. Sequences were obtained from peripheral blood. The source is a middle-aged man with acute or convalescent COVID-19. The CDR3 DNA reads as TGTGCCAGCAGCTTGGGACTAAACTCCTACAATGAGCAGTTCTTC. Translation: CASSLGLNSYNEQFF.